A selection of T cell receptor beta chains follows, all from one sample in a study of T cell responses to AZD1222 COVID-19 vaccine. TCRdb's table, derived via immunoSEQ multiplex PCR, lists solely in-frame clones and lacks some. The table includes about 170,000 clones, over 75% detected once. The material was peripheral blood, obtained on day 0 of AZD1222 vaccination. Source of these receptors: an adult in good health. The CDR3 runs from the conserved cysteine through the conserved F or W. The D gene is left open where the match is weak. A row's size may be missing; if present it is once, few, many or a size class.

clone_size	j_call	d_call	v_call	cdr3_aa	cdr3_nt
NA	TRBJ1-2	NA	TRBV28	CASSLTGTSYGYTF	TGTGCCAGCAGTCTCACCGGGACCTCCTATGGCTACACCTTC
NA	TRBJ1-2	NA	TRBV19	CASSIAMYGYTF	TGTGCCAGTAGTATTGCGATGTATGGCTACACCTTC
NA	TRBJ2-7	TRBD1	TRBV18	CASSPAGTGFLYEQYF	TGTGCCAGCTCACCAGCGGGGACAGGGTTCCTCTACGAGCAGTACTTC
NA	TRBJ2-7	NA	TRBV13	CASSLLGRRYF	TGTGCCAGCAGCTTATTGGGGCGACGGTACTTC
medium-sized	TRBJ2-3	TRBD2	TRBV6-4	CASSDSSGGADTQYF	TGTGCCAGCAGTGACTCTAGCGGGGGGGCAGATACGCAGTATTTT
once	TRBJ1-1	TRBD1	TRBV5-1	CASSRDRGGTEAFF	TGCGCCAGCAGCCGGGACAGGGGAGGAACTGAAGCTTTCTTT
few	TRBJ1-2	TRBD1	TRBV28	CASRPGGDYGYTF	TGTGCCAGCAGGCCAGGGGGTGACTATGGCTACACCTTC
NA	TRBJ2-1	TRBD1	TRBV6-4	CASSEYRTGKFF	TGTGCCAGCAGCGAATATAGGACAGGGAAGTTCTTC
NA	TRBJ2-1	TRBD2	TRBV30	CAWSVFPSGGYNEQFF	TGTGCCTGGAGTGTGTTTCCCTCGGGGGGCTACAATGAGCAGTTCTTC
NA	TRBJ1-4	TRBD1	TRBV4-2	CASSQQGQSNEKLFF	TGTGCCAGCAGCCAACAGGGACAGTCTAATGAAAAACTGTTTTTT
NA	TRBJ2-7	TRBD1	TRBV7-2	CASTKDRGHYEQYF	TGTGCCAGCACAAAGGACAGGGGGCACTACGAGCAGTACTTC
NA	TRBJ1-5	NA	TRBV4-3	CASSQVFGGNQPQHF	TGCGCCAGCAGCCAGGTATTCGGGGGCAATCAGCCCCAGCATTTT
NA	TRBJ1-4	NA	TRBV18	CASSPLGHGGEKLFF	TGTGCCAGCTCACCATTGGGGCACGGGGGTGAAAAACTGTTTTTT
NA	TRBJ1-1	NA	TRBV25-1	CASRPIGGNTEAFF	TGTGCCAGCAGACCAATCGGTGGGAACACTGAAGCTTTCTTT
NA	TRBJ1-6	TRBD1	TRBV14	CASSQAGRDRDNSPLHF	TGTGCCAGCAGCCAAGCCGGTCGGGACAGGGATAATTCACCCCTCCACTTT
NA	TRBJ2-7	TRBD1	TRBV7-9	CASSSGTGSEQYF	TGTGCCAGCAGCTCCGGGACAGGCTCCGAGCAGTACTTC
NA	TRBJ2-7	NA	TRBV5-4	CASSLDYEQYF	TGTGCCAGCAGCCTAGACTACGAGCAGTACTTC
NA	TRBJ1-5	NA	TRBV6-2/TRBV6-3	CASSYLGNSNQPQHF	TGTGCCAGCAGTTACTTAGGCAATAGCAATCAGCCCCAGCATTTT
NA	TRBJ2-5	TRBD2	TRBV7-9	CASSLIVRGGRETQYF	TGTGCCAGCAGCTTAATCGTGCGGGGGGGCCGAGAGACCCAGTACTTC
NA	TRBJ1-4	TRBD1	TRBV9	CASSPDRGNEKLFF	TGTGCCAGCAGCCCGGACAGGGGTAATGAAAAACTGTTTTTT
NA	TRBJ1-1	NA	TRBV10-3	CAISESGGTEAFF	TGTGCCATCAGTGAGTCCGGGGGCACTGAAGCTTTCTTT
NA	TRBJ1-4	NA	TRBV6-2/TRBV6-3	CASSSQEKLFF	TGTGCCAGCAGTTCCCAAGAAAAACTGTTTTTT
few	TRBJ2-1	TRBD2	TRBV5-4	CASSLAWGERGPYYNEQFF	TGTGCCAGCAGCTTGGCCTGGGGCGAGCGGGGGCCTTACTACAATGAGCAGTTCTTC
NA	TRBJ2-1	TRBD1	TRBV30	CAGDRGVQFF	TGTGCCGGGGACAGGGGCGTGCAGTTCTTC
NA	TRBJ2-7	NA	TRBV4-3	CASSRTGTDSYEQYF	TGCGCCAGCAGCCGAACCGGGACGGACTCCTACGAGCAGTACTTC
NA	TRBJ1-2	NA	TRBV28	CASSKGLGYGYTF	TGTGCCAGCTCCAAGGGGCTTGGGTATGGCTACACCTTC
NA	TRBJ2-2	NA	TRBV7-3	CASSSMGPRTGELFF	TGTGCCAGCAGCTCCATGGGACCTCGCACCGGGGAGCTGTTTTTT
NA	TRBJ2-6	TRBD1	TRBV9	CASSGNRGHHSGANVLTF	TGTGCCAGCAGCGGAAACAGGGGCCACCACTCTGGGGCCAACGTCCTGACTTTC
NA	TRBJ2-3	NA	TRBV11-2	CASSPNAGVSTDTQYF	TGTGCCAGCAGCCCCAACGCAGGGGTTAGCACAGATACGCAGTATTTT
NA	TRBJ1-1	NA	TRBV6-5	CASSFQVNVKTEAFF	TGTGCCAGCAGTTTCCAGGTCAACGTGAAAACTGAAGCTTTCTTT
NA	TRBJ2-4	TRBD2	TRBV2	CASTDPGRGNIQYF	TGTGCCAGCACCGACCCAGGGAGGGGAAACATTCAGTACTTC
once	TRBJ1-5	TRBD1	TRBV5-6	CASSLRQGYYQPQHF	TGTGCCAGCAGCTTGCGACAGGGCTACTATCAGCCCCAGCATTTT
NA	TRBJ1-1	NA	TRBV27	CASSLLPANTEAFF	TGTGCCAGCAGTCTCCTTCCGGCCAACACTGAAGCTTTCTTT
NA	TRBJ2-2	NA	TRBV19	CASTVRATGELFF	TGTGCCAGTACCGTCAGGGCCACCGGGGAGCTGTTTTTT
NA	TRBJ2-1	NA	TRBV30	CAWSVLFLDEQFF	TGTGCCTGGAGTGTACTCTTCCTTGATGAGCAGTTCTTC
NA	TRBJ2-2	NA	TRBV7-6	CASSLRGGLTGELFF	TGTGCCAGCAGCTTAAGGGGGGGCCTAACCGGGGAGCTGTTTTTT